One sample yielded the 25 T cell receptor beta chains listed below, sequenced in a study of shared clonotypes between healthy human individuals. TCRdb keeps only in-frame clones here, not all; method: immunoSEQ multiplex PCR. Of about 2.1 million clones in the sample, about 93% were seen once. Naive CD8 cells, CD45RO-negative and positively selected for CCR7, excluded terminally differentiated effector memory CD45RA+ cells. Sequencing input: naive CD8+ T cells from PBMCs. Receptors originate from a man aged 18 to 35 in good health. Some clones in this sample may be carry-over from other donors' samples.

J is TRBJ2-7 and V is TRBV19, with 8 bases aligning to TRBD1. Losses at the gene ends were 2 bases for V and 2 bases for J; bases not matched to a gene: 5. CDR1 and CDR2 (germline): LNHDA, SQIVND (reference sequence). The CDR3 covers 15 residues. The CDR3 nucleotides read TGTGCCAGTAGTATATTGGGACAGGACCCCTACGAGCAGTACTTC. Its translation: CASSILGQDPYEQYF.

This chain connects TRBV28 to TRBJ2-7; 9 nucleotides agree with TRBD1. V trimming: 3 bases; J trimming: 6 bases; junction bases outside the gene matches: 3. The CDR3 is made up of 13 amino acids. Germline assignment: CDR1 MDHEN and CDR2 SYDVKM. CDR3 protein: CASSLGQGLEQYF. In nucleotides, the CDR3 is TGTGCCAGCAGTTTGGGACAGGGTCTCGAGCAGTACTTC.

The chain carries TRBV7-9 and TRBJ2-1, with 10 bases identical to TRBD2. Losses at the gene ends were 5 bases for V and 7 bases for J; bases not matched to a gene: 8. The CDR3 has 15 residues. The germline V gene has CDR1 SEHNR and CDR2 FQNEAQ (reference sequence). CDR3 in DNA: TGTGCCAGCAGCCCCCCCGGGACTAGCGTAAATGAGCAGTTCTTC. Protein sequence: CASSPPGTSVNEQFF. The full variable domain, in which reference TRBV7-9 and TRBJ2-1 provide the parts outside the CDR3, is DTGVSQNPRHKITKRGQNVTFRCDPISEHNRLYWYRQTLGQGPEFLTYFQNEAQLEKSRLLSDRFSAERPKGSFSTLEIQRTEQGDSAMYLCASSPPGTSVNEQFFGPGTRLTVL.

As regards this clone: An end of the junction differs from the germline gene, which may be a read error. V is TRBV7-7 and J is TRBJ2-7; D is ambiguous. Germline V gene lookup returns CDR1 SSHAT and CDR2 FNYEAQ (reference sequence). This CDR3 has 13 amino acids. CDR3 sequence reads: CASSLGKGYEQYF. DNA for the CDR3: TGTGCCAGCAGTTTAGGGAAAGGCTACGAGCAGTACTTC.

The DNA of the CDR3 is TGTGCCAGTAGTCCTCGGACTAGCGGGAGTGGGGAGACCCAGTACTTC. Protein: CASSPRTSGSGETQYF. The rearrangement links TRBV19 to TRBJ2-5, with 13 bases that match TRBD2. The length of the CDR3 is 16 residues. The junction had 8 bases not matched to a gene; V was cut back by 5 bases and J by 5 bases. CDR1 is LNHDA, CDR2 SQIVND, per germline (reference sequence).

The chain employs TRBV7-6 and TRBJ2-2, with D possibly matching TRBD2 (7 bases). Germline loops: CDR1 SGHVS, CDR2 FNYEAQ. This CDR3 region has 16 residues. The V end was cut by 5 bases, the J end by 5 bases, with 18 bases between. CDR3 DNA: TGTGCCAGCAGCCCCCGAAGGGGAGGGGGGACCGGGGAGCTGTTTTTT. It encodes CASSPRRGGGTGELFF.

The chain joins TRBV4-3 to TRBJ2-2, with no clear D. The V end lost 3 bases, the J end lost 4 bases, and 18 bases lay between the germline ends. The CDR3 spans 17 residues. Germline lookup yields CDR1 LGHNA and CDR2 YSLEER. The DNA for the CDR3 is TGCGCCAGCAGCCAGGTGGGCCTAGGACCGCTCACCGGGGAGCTGTTTTTT. This encodes CASSQVGLGPLTGELFF.

The chain couples TRBV6-6 to TRBJ1-1; 7 positions agree with TRBD1. With 0 bases clipped from V and 5 bases from J, the junction kept 6 bases outside the gene matches. The CDR3 is 15 residues long. Germline V lookup: CDR1 MNHNY, CDR2 SVGAGI (reference sequence). The DNA of the CDR3 is TGTGCCAGCAGTTACTCTTTCCAGGGGGGGACTGAAGCTTTCTTT. Its protein product is CASSYSFQGGTEAFF.

The chain uses TRBV4-3 and TRBJ2-7; D ambiguous. CDR3 length: 13 residues. The V end lost 0 bases, the J end lost 5 bases, and 8 bases lay between the germline ends. Germline loops: CDR1 LGHNA, CDR2 YSLEER. The CDR3 here is CASSQEPSDEQYF. CDR3 coding DNA: TGCGCCAGCAGCCAAGAACCTTCTGACGAGCAGTACTTC.

The chain couples TRBV4-3 to TRBJ2-7, with 8 bases that match TRBD2. This CDR3 comprises 15 residues. Germline values: CDR1 LGHNA, CDR2 YSLEER. Trimming at V came to 4 bases and at J to 7 bases, leaving 12 bases not matched to a gene. CDR3 loop: CASSPRGGLAGEQYF. For the CDR3, the DNA is TGCGCCAGCAGCCCCCGCGGAGGACTAGCTGGAGAGCAGTACTTC.

The chain is built from TRBV7-8 and TRBJ2-7; a weak D match, TRBD2 (5 bases). The germline CDR1 and CDR2 sequences are SGHVS and FQNEAQ. Trimming removed 2 bases from V and 5 bases from J, with 19 bases in between. The CDR3 consists of 16 residues. The CDR3 is CASSLRRQSRSDEQYF. The DNA for the CDR3 is TGTGCCAGCAGCTTAAGGAGGCAGTCTAGGTCCGACGAGCAGTACTTC.

This chain uses TRBV27 with TRBJ2-1, with a possible D match to TRBD1 (6 bases). V lost 10 bases and J lost 8, with 18 bases in between. This CDR3 region has 13 residues. Germline loops: CDR1 MNHEY, CDR2 SMNVEV (reference sequence). The CDR3 DNA sequence: TGTGCCATCCACGACAGGACTGGGCATGAGCAGTTCTTC. This gives the protein CAIHDRTGHEQFF.

V and J are TRBV9 and TRBJ1-3, with a tentative D call TRBD1 (5 bases). CDR3 size: 16 residues. Trimming pared 0 bases from V and 2 bases from J, leaving 12 bases between. Germline V gives CDR1 SGDLS, CDR2 YYNGEE. In DNA, the CDR3 is TGTGCCAGCAGCGTAGTGGGTTGGGGGACTGGAAACACCATATATTTT. Residues: CASSVVGWGTGNTIYF.

V usage is TRBV11-2 and J usage is TRBJ2-1, with a tentative D call TRBD1 (5 bases). V lost 6 bases and J 10 bases, leaving 25 bases between the germline ends. The CDR3 is made up of 16 amino acids. CDR1 and CDR2 (germline): SGHAT, FQNNGV. The CDR3 loop reads CASSRPGAGNRGEQFF. The CDR3, as DNA: TGTGCCAGCAGTCGGCCTGGGGCAGGGAATAGAGGAGAGCAGTTCTTC.

The chain recombines TRBV5-1 with TRBJ2-2, with 8 nucleotides matching TRBD2. The CDR3 runs to 15 residues. With 0 bases clipped from V and 6 bases from J, the junction kept 4 bases outside the gene matches. CDR1 SGHRS and CDR2 YFSETQ come from the germline V gene. The CDR3 coding sequence is TGCGCCAGCAGCTTGGCGGGAGGGCCGGCCGGGGAGCTGTTTTTT. Encoded protein: CASSLAGGPAGELFF.

This clone occurred once. V gene TRBV10-1 combines with J gene TRBJ2-7; D unclear. CDR1 and CDR2 from the germline V gene are WNHNN and SYGVQD (reference sequence). V shed 0 bases and J shed 5 bases, with 14 bases lying between them. The CDR3 consists of 15 residues. The CDR3 is CASSESQGLIHEQYF. The CDR3 DNA reads TGCGCCAGCAGTGAGTCGCAAGGCCTGATCCACGAGCAGTACTTC.

The table lists this clone with a few counts. CDR3 DNA: TGTGCCAGCAGTTACCTGGGGGTCGGGACTGAAGCTTTCTTT. It specifies CASSYLGVGTEAFF. The gene calls are TRBV6-5 and TRBJ1-1, with a possible D match to TRBD1 (5 bases). Germline CDR1 MNHEY, CDR2 SVGAGI. Trimming removed 2 bases from V and 5 bases from J, with 12 bases in between. This CDR3 spans 14 amino acids.

The V and J genes are TRBV15 and TRBJ2-7; D unclear. Germline CDR1 LNHNV, CDR2 YYDKDF (reference sequence). Trimming removed 5 bases at V and 2 bases at J, with 4 bases between. The CDR3 length is 11 residues. CDR3 residues: CATSSTYEQYF. The CDR3 DNA follows: TGTGCCACCAGCTCTACCTACGAGCAGTACTTC. The variable domain in full, completed from reference TRBV15 and TRBJ2-7, reads DAMVIQNPRYQVTQFGKPVTLSCSQTLNHNVMYWYQQKSSQAPKLLFHYYDKDFNNEADTPDNFQSRRPNTSFCFLDIRSPGLGDTAMYLCATSSTYEQYFGPGTRLTVT.

The rearrangement uses TRBV13 and TRBJ2-7, with TRBD1 matching over 11 bases. This CDR3 contains 15 residues. Germline CDR1 and CDR2: PRHDT and FYEKMQ (reference sequence). V was clipped by 5 bases and J by 3 bases; unmatched bases: 6. CDR3 amino acids: CASSAGTGGFYEQYF. In nucleotides, the CDR3 is TGTGCCAGCAGCGCAGGGACAGGGGGTTTCTACGAGCAGTACTTC.

This sequence joins TRBV27 and TRBJ2-7, with 8 nucleotides matching TRBD1. Germline CDR1 MNHEY, CDR2 SMNVEV (reference sequence). Losses at the gene ends were 6 bases for V and 6 bases for J; bases not matched to a gene: 10. The CDR3 sequence is 14 residues long. CDR3 loop: CASRRGQVLGEQYF. In DNA form, the CDR3 reads TGTGCCAGCAGGCGGGGACAGGTATTGGGCGAGCAGTACTTC.

The chain couples TRBV6-1 to TRBJ2-5; 9 bases align to TRBD1. This CDR3 has 15 amino acids. CDR1 is MNHNS, CDR2 SASEGT, per germline. With V trimmed by 6 bases and J by 5 bases, 10 bases remained unmatched. The CDR3 is CASRTGTGWVETQYF. CDR3 DNA: TGTGCCAGCAGGACCGGGACAGGGTGGGTGGAGACCCAGTACTTC.

This chain connects TRBV7-2 to TRBJ1-2, with D unresolved. With 11 bases removed from V and 6 bases from J, the gap between germline ends came to 16 bases. Germline V CDR1 and CDR2: SGHTA, FQGNSA. The CDR3 sequence is 12 residues long. CDR3 region: CALDKGCHGYTF. In DNA form, the CDR3 reads TGTGCCCTAGACAAGGGTTGCCATGGCTACACCTTC.

A word on this clone: The likely explanation is a read error, given a far larger clone one base away. The sample holds other DNA sequences that translate to the same CDR3. This chain connects TRBV6-5 to TRBJ1-1; TRBD1 might be the D (5 bases). CDR3 length: 13 amino acids. Per the germline V gene, CDR1 is MNHEY and CDR2 is SVGAGI. Between the trimmed V and J ends, which lost 6 bases and 1 base, there was a span of 9 bases. The CDR3, as DNA: TGTGCCAGCAGCCAGGGCCGGAACACTGAAGCTTTCTTT. Translation: CASSQGRNTEAFF.

The V and J genes are TRBV4-1 and TRBJ2-4, with unresolved D. The CDR3 extends over 11 amino acids. In germline, CDR1 is MGHRA, CDR2 YSYEKL. Deletions cut 0 bases from V and 8 bases from J, with 2 bases between. CDR3 coding DNA: TGCGCCAGCAGCCAAGAGGACATTCAGTACTTC. Amino acids: CASSQEDIQYF.

This clone was counted once. V is TRBV5-1 and J is TRBJ2-1; TRBD2 matches 8 bases. Per the germline V gene, CDR1 is SGHRS and CDR2 is YFSETQ. The CDR3 extends over 19 amino acids. V lost 4 bases, J lost 0 bases, and 15 bases stayed unmatched. The DNA of the CDR3 is TGCGCCAGCAGCCCCACGTGGCGGGAGGACCCAAGCTCCTACAATGAGCAGTTCTTC. Its protein is CASSPTWREDPSSYNEQFF.